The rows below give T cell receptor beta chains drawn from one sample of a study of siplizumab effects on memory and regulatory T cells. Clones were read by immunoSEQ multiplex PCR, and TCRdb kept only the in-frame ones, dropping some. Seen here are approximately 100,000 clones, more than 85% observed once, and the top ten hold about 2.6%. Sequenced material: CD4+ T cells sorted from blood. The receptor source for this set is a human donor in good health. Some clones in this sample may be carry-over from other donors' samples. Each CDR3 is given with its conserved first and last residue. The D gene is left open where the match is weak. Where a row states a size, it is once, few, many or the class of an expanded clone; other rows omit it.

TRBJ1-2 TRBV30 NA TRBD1 TGTGCCTGGAGTGTAAGGACAGGGTCTGGCTACACCTTC CAWSVRTGSGYTF
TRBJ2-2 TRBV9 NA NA TGTGCCAGCAGCGTAGATGGCGGGGAGCTGTTTTTT CASSVDGGELFF
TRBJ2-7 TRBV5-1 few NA TGCGCCAGCAGCGTAGGGGCCGAGCAGTACTTC CASSVGAEQYF
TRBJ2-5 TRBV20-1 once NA TGCAGTGCTAGTGATGAGACCCAGTACTTC CSASDETQYF
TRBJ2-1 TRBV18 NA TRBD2 TGTGCCAGCGCACGGACTAGCGGGGCATCGAATGAGCAGTTCTTC CASARTSGASNEQFF
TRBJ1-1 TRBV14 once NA TGTGCCAGCAGCCGCCTCCCCAAGATCAGTGGACATATGAACACTGGTGAAGGTGATTTCTTT CASSRLPKISGHMNTGEGDFF
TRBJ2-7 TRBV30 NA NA TGTGCCTGGAGTCCGGACCGAAACTACGAGCAGTACTTC CAWSPDRNYEQYF
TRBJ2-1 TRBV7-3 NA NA TGTGCCAGCAGCTTAACACAGGACAATGAGCAGTTCTTC CASSLTQDNEQFF
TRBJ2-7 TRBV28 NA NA TGTGCCAGCAGTTTAAAGGGATACTACGAGCAGTACTTC CASSLKGYYEQYF
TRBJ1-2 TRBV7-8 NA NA TGTGCCAGCAGCTTAGGGGCCCCGGGGGATGGCTACACCTTC CASSLGAPGDGYTF
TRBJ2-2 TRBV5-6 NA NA TGTGCCAGCAGCTTAATAACGTTGAACACCGGGGAGCTGTTTTTT CASSLITLNTGELFF
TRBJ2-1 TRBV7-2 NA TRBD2 TGTGCCAGCAGCTTAGTGACGACTAGCGGGTCAAACTTCTATGAGCAGTTCTTC CASSLVTTSGSNFYEQFF
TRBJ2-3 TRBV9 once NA TGTGCCAGCAGCGTAGCGATTGTTAGAGGGCAGTCTCCAGGAGATACGCAGTATTTT CASSVAIVRGQSPGDTQYF
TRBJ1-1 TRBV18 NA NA TGTGCCAGCTCAGCCCCGGGACCGAACACTGAAGCTTTCTTT CASSAPGPNTEAFF